These 8 T cell receptor beta chains came from one sample sequenced in a study of STAT5B mutations in CD4+ large granular lymphocyte leukemia (dated by TCRdb to 2022 to 2024). The library was made by the immunoSEQ multiplex PCR assay. Here the immuneACCESS table is served through TCRdb, limited to in-frame sequences with V and J called. Missing clones are a known gap in these copies; in checked studies unresolved V genes cover under half, and the rest lacks a known reason. This sample lists almost 30,000 clones; more than 60% were detected once. The top ten clones comprise 5.5% to 7.5% of the sample. The specimen was CD4+ T cells from blood buffy coats. These receptors were collected from a human donor in good health.

V is TRBV5-1 and J is TRBJ1-4; D may be TRBD1 (6 bases). In germline, CDR1 is SGHRS, CDR2 YFSETQ. The length of the CDR3 is 14 residues. V lost 3 bases, J lost 5 bases, and 11 bases lay in between. The CDR3 sequence is CASSSGQLNEKLFF. DNA of the CDR3: TGCGCCAGCAGCTCAGGACAGTTGAATGAAAAACTGTTTTTT.

This rearrangement joins TRBV5-6 to TRBJ1-2, with 9 bases fitting TRBD1. The ends lost 4 bases at V and 6 bases at J; junction bases unmatched: 4. The CDR3 covers 13 residues. The V gene's germline CDR1 is SGHDT and CDR2 YYEEEE. The CDR3, as DNA: TGTGCCAGCAGCCGGGACAGGGTTGATGGCTACACCTTC. This translates into CASSRDRVDGYTF.

This clone was picked up a small number of times. This chain connects TRBV7-9 to TRBJ1-5, with a weak D call TRBD1 (6 bases). The CDR3 runs to 16 residues. V lost 1 base and J 7 bases, leaving 17 bases between the germline ends. Germline CDR1 reads SEHNR; CDR2 reads FQNEAQ (reference sequence). The CDR3 sequence: CASSLVGQGHWQPQHF. The CDR3, as DNA: TGTGCCAGCAGCTTAGTAGGGCAGGGACACTGGCAGCCCCAGCATTTT.

V and J are TRBV7-2 and TRBJ2-3, with D hard to call. The CDR3 has 15 amino acids. From germline, CDR1 is SGHTA and CDR2 FQGNSA. The V end was cut by 1 base, the J end by 1 base, with 9 bases between. CDR3 region: CASSLGLPGTDTQYF. The CDR3, as DNA: TGTGCCAGCAGCTTAGGACTCCCCGGCACAGATACGCAGTATTTT.

CDR3 in DNA: TGTGCCAGCAGCCACAGGGACACCCAAACACGAAACACCATATATTTT. This sequence encodes CASSHRDTQTRNTIYF. The chain combines TRBV14 with TRBJ1-3, with D possibly being TRBD1 (6 bases). Germline V gives CDR1 SGHDN, CDR2 FVKESK. The V and J ends lost 3 bases and 5 bases respectively, with 17 bases between them. This CDR3 is 16 amino acids long.

V and J are TRBV9 and TRBJ2-1; 12 nucleotides agree with TRBD2. Trimming removed 0 bases from V and 7 bases from J; junction bases left unmatched: 8. Germline CDR1 SGDLS, CDR2 YYNGEE. The CDR3 is 17 amino acids. The CDR3 protein is CASSVAPSGGARNEQFF. The DNA of the CDR3 is TGTGCCAGCAGCGTAGCACCTAGCGGGGGGGCTAGGAATGAGCAGTTCTTC. Supplemented by reference TRBV9 and TRBJ2-1, the full variable domain reads DSGVTQTPKHLITATGQRVTLRCSPRSGDLSVYWYQQSLDQGLQFLIQYYNGEERAKGNILERFSAQQFPDLHSELNLSSLELGDSALYFCASSVAPSGGARNEQFFGPGTRLTVL.

This clone was observed a handful of times. V and J are TRBV7-7 and TRBJ2-7; the D gene is possibly TRBD2 (5 bases). The CDR3 consists of 8 residues. CDR1 is SSHAT and CDR2 is FNYEAQ in the germline V gene (reference sequence). CDR3 DNA: TGTGCCAGCAGCCCGCGAGGGGTC. It encodes CASSPRGV.

The table lists this clone with a count of one. The chain uses TRBV27 and TRBJ1-1, with D possibly TRBD1 on 5 matching bases. The CDR3 runs to 14 residues. Germline V gives CDR1 MNHEY, CDR2 SMNVEV (reference sequence). Between the trimmed V and J ends, which lost 7 bases and 4 bases, there was a span of 16 bases. CDR3 region: CASTSGAVGTEAFF. CDR3 nucleotide sequence: TGTGCCAGCACCTCCGGGGCTGTCGGCACTGAAGCTTTCTTT.